This T cell receptor (beta chain) originates from a study of human versus mouse CDR3 diversity and MHC coevolution. Naive CD4 T cells, CD45RO-negative and CD62L-positive, were flow-sorted from PBMCs. The CDR3 totals 14 residues. V gave up 6 bases and J gave up 2 bases; unmatched junction bases: 7. Germline lookup yields CDR1 MDHEN and CDR2 SYDVKM. Remarks on this clone: Its specificity is unknown.

Points from the study as a whole: Human T cells were selected on about 6 MHC II alleles.

TCRdb's copy holds only in-frame clones and misses some; the assay was immunoSEQ multiplex PCR. The table lists about 81,000 clones, 93% of them singletons, with roughly 1.3% in the top ten. Source material: naive CD4+ T cells from blood. Documented subset: CD45RO-negative CD62L-positive naive CD4 T cells. The clonotype was recovered from a person aged 25 to 69 in good health. The chain couples TRBV28 to TRBJ2-7, with TRBD1 identical over 7 bases. The CDR3 region has the DNA TGTGCCAGCAGAGACAGGGTCCCAACCTACGAGCAGTACTTC. It translates to CASRDRVPTYEQYF.